Below, 27 T cell receptor beta chains from the same sample are listed, as sequenced in a study of blood T cell repertoires in COVID-19. Libraries were prepared by immunoSEQ multiplex PCR; TCRdb keeps only in-frame clonotypes and omits some of them. The sample contains about 74,000 clones, roughly 84% of which appear only once. Sequencing was performed on peripheral blood. Receptors were obtained from a man between 65 and 85 years old with active or convalescent COVID-19.

The CDR3 here is CASSQDVSISGSYTGELFF. As DNA, the CDR3 is TGTGCCAGCAGCCAAGATGTTTCTATTAGCGGGAGTTATACCGGGGAGCTGTTTTTT. The chain links TRBV4-2 to TRBJ2-2; 9 nucleotides agree with TRBD2. The V and J ends lost 0 bases and 5 bases, in that order; junction bases with no gene match: 13. CDR1 is LGHNA, CDR2 YNFKEQ, per germline. CDR3 length equals 19 residues.

This clone was picked up a small number of times. The gene calls are TRBV10-3 and TRBJ2-1; possibly TRBD2 for D (6 bases). The CDR3 sequence is 11 residues long. Germline CDR1 is ENHRY and CDR2 is SYGVKD. The CDR3 is CAPFPRSGQFF. The DNA of the CDR3 is TGTGCGCCCTTCCCCCGTAGCGGGCAGTTCTTC.

The rearrangement uses TRBV6-5 and TRBJ1-1; 8 nucleotides line up with TRBD1. V gave up 8 bases and J gave up 1 base; unmatched junction bases: 3. From germline, CDR1 is MNHEY and CDR2 SVGAGI. The CDR3 is made up of 13 amino acids. This chain's CDR3 is CASCGTGNTEAFF. CDR3 nucleotide sequence: TGTGCCAGCTGCGGGACAGGGAACACTGAAGCTTTCTTT.

The chain uses TRBV29-1 and TRBJ2-7; unclear D gene. The CDR3 spans 12 residues. V lost 4 bases and J lost 10, with 17 bases in between. CDR1 SQVTM and CDR2 ANQGSEA come from the germline V gene. The CDR3 nucleotides read TGCAGCGTTGGTGAAGTGCCGAGAGGACAGTACTTC. Its translation: CSVGEVPRGQYF.

The chain employs TRBV7-9 and TRBJ1-2; no clear D. V was clipped by 3 bases and J by 8 bases, with 22 bases between them. The germline gives CDR1 SEHNR, CDR2 FQNEAQ (reference sequence). The CDR3 spans 16 residues. The DNA for the CDR3 is TGTGCCAGCAGCTTTTCCGAAGGACGGAAGAGGGTCGGCTACACCTTC. Its translation is CASSFSEGRKRVGYTF.

The DNA for the CDR3 is TGTGCCAGCAGCTTGTTAGGGGGTTCCTACGAGCAGTACTTC. This translates into CASSLLGGSYEQYF. The chain is built from TRBV5-5 and TRBJ2-7; TRBD1 might be the D (6 bases). Trimming removed 1 base from V and 1 base from J, with 9 bases in between. This CDR3 region has 14 residues. The germline V gene has CDR1 SGHKS and CDR2 YYEKEE (reference sequence).

In nucleotides, the CDR3 is TGTGCCAGCAGGGGGACAGGGAGGTTGTGGGAGCAGTACTTC. This sequence encodes CASRGTGRLWEQYF. This sequence joins TRBV6-5 and TRBJ2-7; 9 positions match TRBD1. This CDR3 contains 14 residues. Germline loops: CDR1 MNHEY, CDR2 SVGAGI. V was pared by 6 bases and J by 7 bases, with 10 bases of the junction left unmatched.

The chain employs TRBV19 and TRBJ2-1; D is uncertain. This CDR3 is built from 13 residues. Trimming stripped 8 bases from V and 3 bases from J, with 11 bases between. Germline CDR1 is LNHDA and CDR2 is SQIVND (reference sequence). The CDR3 nucleotides are TGTGCCAGTCGGTCACAGATCTACAATGAGCAGTTCTTC. Translation gives CASRSQIYNEQFF.

The chain joins TRBV6-5 to TRBJ2-3, with no clear D. Germline lookup yields CDR1 MNHEY and CDR2 SVGAGI. The length of the CDR3 is 15 residues. Trimming removed 6 bases at V and 0 bases at J, with 13 bases between. The DNA of the CDR3 is TGTGCCAGCAGAACCCGAAGGCGGAGCACAGATACGCAGTATTTT. This encodes CASRTRRRSTDTQYF.

The chain joins TRBV3-1 (or the pseudogene TRBV3-2) to TRBJ2-1, with D perhaps matching TRBD1 (6 bases). With 1 base removed from V and 8 bases from J, the gap between germline ends came to 9 bases. The CDR3 is 13 amino acids. Germline values: CDR1 LGHDT, CDR2 YNNKEL (reference sequence). This CDR3 is CASSQVWGHEQFF. The CDR3 DNA reads as TGTGCCAGCAGCCAAGTCTGGGGGCATGAGCAGTTCTTC.

The chain has TRBV19 and TRBJ1-1, with TRBD1 matching 8 bases. Germline V gene lookup returns CDR1 LNHDA and CDR2 SQIVND (reference sequence). The ends lost 6 bases at V and 8 bases at J; junction bases unmatched: 5. The CDR3 is 12 residues long. In nucleotides, the CDR3 is TGTGCCAGTAGCGGGACAGGCAGCGAAGCTTTCTTT. Protein sequence: CASSGTGSEAFF.

The CDR3: CASSFRLAGWRQYF. The CDR3 DNA reads TGTGCCAGCAGTTTTAGACTAGCGGGTTGGCGGCAGTACTTC. This chain uses TRBV27 with TRBJ2-7; 10 bases map to TRBD2. The CDR3 loop spans 14 amino acids. CDR1 and CDR2 (germline): MNHEY, SMNVEV (reference sequence). V lost 3 bases, J lost 9 bases, and 8 bases stayed unmatched.

The chain couples TRBV5-1 to TRBJ1-5; possibly TRBD1 for D (6 bases). V was clipped by 1 base and J by 3 bases, with 11 bases between them. Germline lookup yields CDR1 SGHRS and CDR2 YFSETQ. This CDR3 has 15 amino acids. CDR3 amino acids: CASSLTGSLNQPQHF. CDR3 bases: TGCGCCAGCAGCTTGACAGGGAGTCTCAATCAGCCCCAGCATTTT.

The V and J genes are TRBV29-1 and TRBJ1-1, with a possible D match to TRBD1 (6 bases). Between the trimmed V and J ends, which lost 4 bases and 4 bases, there was a span of 13 bases. This CDR3 has 13 residues. Per germline, CDR1 SQVTM and CDR2 ANQGSEA. The CDR3 loop is CSVAQGWGTEAFF. CDR3 nucleotides: TGCAGCGTTGCTCAGGGGTGGGGCACTGAAGCTTTCTTT.

The V call is TRBV3-1 (or the pseudogene TRBV3-2), the J call TRBJ2-3, with 8 bases fitting TRBD1. The ends lost 4 bases at V and 11 bases at J; junction bases unmatched: 5. The germline gives CDR1 LGHDT, CDR2 YNNKEL (reference sequence). This CDR3 region has 12 residues. CDR3 sequence reads: CASSPGQGRQYF. DNA of the CDR3: TGTGCCAGCAGCCCTGGACAGGGTAGGCAGTATTTT.

This clone is a singleton in its sample. The rearrangement links TRBV28 to TRBJ2-3, with 8 positions matching TRBD2. V dropped 5 bases and J dropped 3; count of bases not matched to a gene: 13. Per the germline V gene, CDR1 is MDHEN and CDR2 is SYDVKM. The CDR3 consists of 17 residues. The chain's CDR3 is CASSRRGTGGQTDTQYF. The CDR3 coding sequence is TGTGCCAGCAGTCGTAGGGGAACGGGGGGGCAGACAGATACGCAGTATTTT. The complete variable domain, with remaining parts taken from reference TRBV28 and TRBJ2-3, reads DVKVTQSSRYLVKRTGEKVFLECVQDMDHENMFWYRQDPGLGLRLIYFSYDVKMKEKGDIPEGYSVSREKKERFSLILESASTNQTSMYLCASSRRGTGGQTDTQYFGPGTRLTVL.

This clone turned up a few times. Here the CDR3 DNA reads TGTGCCAGCAGCTTAACAGACTACGAGCAGTACTTC. Translating gives CASSLTDYEQYF. The chain employs TRBV7-8 and TRBJ2-7, with no clear D. Deletions cut 2 bases from V and 3 bases from J, with 5 bases between. The germline V gene has CDR1 SGHVS and CDR2 FQNEAQ. The CDR3 loop spans 12 amino acids.

The V and J genes are TRBV2 and TRBJ1-4; D is ambiguous. The germline gives CDR1 SNHLY, CDR2 FYNNEI. The V end was cut by 5 bases, the J end by 0 bases, with 10 bases between. The CDR3 runs 15 residues. CDR3 sequence reads: CASSSRTATNEKLFF. For the CDR3, the DNA is TGTGCCAGCAGTTCTCGAACTGCAACTAATGAAAAACTGTTTTTT.

V gene TRBV18 combines with J gene TRBJ1-2; 11 nucleotides agree with TRBD1. This CDR3 spans 14 amino acids. Germline loops: CDR1 KGHSH, CDR2 LQKENI. The junction had 2 bases not matched to a gene; V was cut back by 5 bases and J by 3 bases. CDR3: CASSTDRGHYGYTF. The CDR3 DNA is TGTGCCAGCTCAACGGACAGGGGGCACTATGGCTACACCTTC.

The gene calls are TRBV2 and TRBJ1-3; D is ambiguous. This CDR3 has 11 residues. Trimming cost V 4 bases and J 8 bases, with 6 bases left between them. Germline CDR1 is SNHLY and CDR2 is FYNNEI. The CDR3, as DNA: TGTGCCAGCAGTGTTGGCTACACCATATATTTT. It specifies CASSVGYTIYF.

The genes are TRBV7-9 and TRBJ2-3; TRBD1 matches at 10 bases. Per germline, CDR1 SEHNR and CDR2 FQNEAQ (reference sequence). J was trimmed by 1 base and V by 1 base; bases with no gene match: 5. CDR3 length: 17 residues. This chain's CDR3 is CASSLGVGTGGTDTQYF. The CDR3 DNA sequence: TGTGCCAGCAGCTTAGGAGTTGGGACAGGGGGCACAGATACGCAGTATTTT.

J is TRBJ2-7 and V is TRBV12-5; 8 nucleotides line up with TRBD1. Unmatched junction bases numbered 5, after V lost 0 bases and J lost 1 base. The CDR3 consists of 16 residues. Germline lookup yields CDR1 LGHNT and CDR2 FRNRAP. Here the CDR3 reads CASGLVDRGWSYEQYF. CDR3 DNA: TGTGCTAGTGGTTTGGTAGACAGGGGATGGTCCTACGAGCAGTACTTC. Filled out from reference TRBV12-5 and TRBJ2-7, the complete variable domain reads DARVTQTPRHKVTEMGQEVTMRCQPILGHNTVFWYRQTMMQGLELLAYFRNRAPLDDSGMPKDRFSAEMPDATLATLKIQPSEPRDSAVYFCASGLVDRGWSYEQYFGPGTRLTVT.

The rearrangement joins TRBV29-1 to TRBJ2-5; TRBD1 matches 8 bases. After removal of 7 bases from V and 4 bases from J, the junction contained 5 bases not matched to a gene. Germline V gene data show CDR1 as SQVTM and CDR2 as ANQGSEA. The CDR3 is 12 amino acids. The CDR3 loop reads CSGAGGGETQYF. CDR3 sequence (DNA): TGCAGCGGGGCAGGGGGCGGAGAGACCCAGTACTTC.

J is TRBJ1-2 and V is TRBV5-4; no clear D. V lost 4 bases to trimming and J lost 6 bases, with 13 bases between them. CDR1 SGHNT and CDR2 YYREEE come from the germline V gene (reference sequence). The CDR3 contains 13 residues. This CDR3 is CASSRPPRDGYTF. The CDR3 DNA follows: TGTGCCAGCAGCCGGCCGCCACGGGATGGCTACACCTTC.

The rearrangement uses TRBV27 and TRBJ1-2; a possible D gene is TRBD1 (6 bases). CDR3 length equals 14 residues. CDR1 is MNHEY and CDR2 is SMNVEV in the germline V gene (reference sequence). Trimming shortened V by 8 bases and J by 4 bases, and 17 bases separated the two germline ends. CDR3 loop: CASLTRQVLYGYTF. For the CDR3, the DNA is TGTGCCAGCCTTACCCGACAGGTCCTCTATGGCTACACCTTC.

This chain connects TRBV3-1 (or the pseudogene TRBV3-2) to TRBJ1-4; weak D call: TRBD1 (6 bases). V lost 3 bases, J lost 7 bases, and 21 bases lay in between. This CDR3 is 17 amino acids long. CDR1 is LGHDT and CDR2 is YNNKEL in the germline V gene (reference sequence). The CDR3 nucleotides are TGTGCCAGCAGCCAGGGTCACCGGGGGCGGGGGAGTGAAAAACTGTTTTTT. As protein: CASSQGHRGRGSEKLFF.

This chain joins TRBV30 and TRBJ1-4; D remains unclear. The CDR3 is 13 residues long. V was clipped by 7 bases and J by 4 bases, with 13 bases between them. In germline, CDR1 is GTSNPN, CDR2 SVGIG (reference sequence). The DNA for the CDR3 is TGTGCCTTTTCCCTCGGGAGTAATGAAAAACTGTTTTTT. Translation: CAFSLGSNEKLFF.